These 14 T cell receptor beta chains were all obtained from the same sample, sequenced in a study of blood T cell repertoires in COVID-19. Only in-frame clones appear in the TCRdb table, and some are missing; sequencing was by immunoSEQ multiplex PCR. The top ten clones hold around 7% of a sample with about 180,000 clones, under 90% of them seen once. The specimen was peripheral blood. Receptors were obtained from a human donor in a cohort sampled during active COVID-19.

The chain is built from TRBV3-1 (or the pseudogene TRBV3-2) and TRBJ2-5; 15 bases fit TRBD2. The germline CDR1 and CDR2 sequences are LGHDT and YNNKEL (reference sequence). With V trimmed by 1 base and J by 5 bases, 14 bases remained unmatched. This CDR3 contains 20 residues. DNA of the CDR3: TGTGCCAGCAGCCAAGTCATCCGAGGACTAGCGGGGGGGCCGGGGGAGACCCAGTACTTC. Amino acids: CASSQVIRGLAGGPGETQYF.

The chain uses TRBV6-5 and TRBJ2-1; D might be TRBD1 (6 bases). Germline V lookup: CDR1 MNHEY, CDR2 SVGAGI. V gave up 11 bases and J gave up 8 bases, with 16 bases separating them. The CDR3 sequence is 12 residues long. The CDR3: CAATRGWDEQFF. The DNA for the CDR3 is TGTGCCGCGACGAGGGGGTGGGATGAGCAGTTCTTC.

The rearrangement uses TRBV11-1 and TRBJ2-7; 7 bases are a match to TRBD1. Germline loops: CDR1 SGHAT, CDR2 FQDESV (reference sequence). This CDR3 region has 14 residues. After removal of 5 bases from V and 2 bases from J, the junction contained 6 bases not matched to a gene. In DNA, the CDR3 is TGTGCCAGCAGCCCACGGGACAGAGCCTACGAGCAGTACTTC. It translates to CASSPRDRAYEQYF.

This clone occurred a few times. The genes are TRBV5-1 and TRBJ2-7, with a tentative D call TRBD1 (5 bases). V lost 2 bases, J lost 3 bases, and 12 bases lay in between. The CDR3 is made up of 14 amino acids. CDR1 and CDR2 (germline): SGHRS, YFSETQ. This chain's CDR3 is CASSFRDSGYEQYF. The CDR3 DNA sequence: TGCGCCAGCAGCTTCAGGGATTCGGGCTACGAGCAGTACTTC.

DNA for the CDR3: TGTGCCAGCAGCGCCGGACAGGGGGACTATGGCTACACCTTC. It codes for CASSAGQGDYGYTF. The rearrangement uses TRBV7-9 and TRBJ1-2, with 10 bases fitting TRBD1. V lost 5 bases to trimming and J lost 3 bases; unmatched junction nucleotides: 3. The length of the CDR3 is 14 residues. Germline assignment: CDR1 SEHNR and CDR2 FQNEAQ (reference sequence).

This chain joins TRBV27 and TRBJ1-2; 7 bases map to TRBD1. V shed 5 bases, J shed 5 bases, and the junction held 23 bases outside the gene matches. The CDR3 sequence is 19 residues long. CDR1 is MNHEY, CDR2 SMNVEV, per germline (reference sequence). The CDR3 DNA sequence: TGTGCCAGCAGTCCTCGGGACAGTACCTCACGGACTGGGTGGTATGGCTACACCTTC. Its protein is CASSPRDSTSRTGWYGYTF.

V is TRBV24-1 and J is TRBJ2-7; the D gene is possibly TRBD2 (5 bases). Trimming shortened V by 5 bases and J by 4 bases, and 20 bases separated the two germline ends. CDR3 size: 16 residues. Germline values: CDR1 KGHDR, CDR2 SFDVKD. In DNA, the CDR3 is TGTGCCACCAGTGCCAAAGCGACAAGAGGGTCTTACGAGCAGTACTTC. This translates into CATSAKATRGSYEQYF.

The CDR3 spells CASSTGYEQYF. Written as DNA, the CDR3 is TGCGCCAGCAGCACTGGCTACGAGCAGTACTTC. The genes are TRBV5-1 and TRBJ2-7; D is unresolved. Germline lookup yields CDR1 SGHRS and CDR2 YFSETQ. V shed 4 bases and J shed 3 bases, with 5 bases lying between them. The length of the CDR3 is 11 residues.

V and J are TRBV6-4 and TRBJ1-6; 7 bases agree with TRBD1. Germline-derived CDR1 and CDR2 are MRHNA and SNTAGT. V lost 6 bases and J lost 5; bases outside the gene matches: 4. CDR3 length: 14 amino acids. CDR3 amino acids: CASSVTGNNSPLHF. The CDR3 DNA is TGTGCCAGCAGCGTGACAGGGAATAATTCACCCCTCCACTTT.

This clone was detected only a few times. The genes are TRBV7-3 and TRBJ2-7; 8 bases are shared with TRBD1. Germline CDR1 and CDR2: SGHTA and FQGTGA. Trimming cost V 6 bases and J 7 bases; bases outside gene matches: 11. This CDR3 has 14 amino acids. The CDR3 DNA follows: TGTGCCAGCAGTAGAACCGGGACAGGTGAGGAGCAGTACTTC. This translates into CASSRTGTGEEQYF. The full variable domain, rest sourced from reference TRBV7-3 and TRBJ2-7, is GAGVSQTPSNKVTEKGKYVELRCDPISGHTALYWYRQSLGQGPEFLIYFQGTGAADDSGLPNDRFFAVRPEGSVSTLKIQRTERGDSAVYLCASSRTGTGEEQYFGPGTRLTVT.

This chain uses TRBV30 with TRBJ2-5; D gene uncertain. V was clipped by 0 bases and J by 1 base, with 9 bases between them. The CDR3 totals 14 residues. Germline-derived CDR1 and CDR2 are GTSNPN and SVGIG (reference sequence). The DNA for the CDR3 is TGTGCCTGGAGTGTACGTGGCCTCCAAGAGACCCAGTACTTC. Protein product: CAWSVRGLQETQYF.

The V call is TRBV7-2, the J call TRBJ2-1; a weak D match, TRBD2 (5 bases). Between the trimmed V and J ends, which lost 5 bases and 0 bases, there was a span of 11 bases. The germline V gene encodes CDR1 SGHTA and CDR2 FQGNSA. The CDR3 is made up of 15 amino acids. The CDR3 coding sequence is TGTGCCAGCAGCGCCTACCGGGACTCCTACAATGAGCAGTTCTTC. Translation: CASSAYRDSYNEQFF.

V usage is TRBV9 and J usage is TRBJ2-2, with D possibly TRBD1 on 6 matching bases. Germline CDR1 and CDR2: SGDLS and YYNGEE. This CDR3 is built from 14 residues. Trimming left V 6 bases short and J 0 bases short, with 9 bases between. For the CDR3, the DNA is TGTGCCAGCAACGGACAGACGAACACCGGGGAGCTGTTTTTT. It is translated as CASNGQTNTGELFF.

The V gene is TRBV6-5, the J gene TRBJ1-2; 9 bases match TRBD1. The CDR3 runs 14 residues. J was trimmed by 6 bases and V by 6 bases; bases with no gene match: 8. The germline V gene has CDR1 MNHEY and CDR2 SVGAGI. As DNA, the CDR3 is TGTGCCAGCAGGGGGTGGGGACAGGGTCATGGCTACACCTTC. This encodes CASRGWGQGHGYTF.